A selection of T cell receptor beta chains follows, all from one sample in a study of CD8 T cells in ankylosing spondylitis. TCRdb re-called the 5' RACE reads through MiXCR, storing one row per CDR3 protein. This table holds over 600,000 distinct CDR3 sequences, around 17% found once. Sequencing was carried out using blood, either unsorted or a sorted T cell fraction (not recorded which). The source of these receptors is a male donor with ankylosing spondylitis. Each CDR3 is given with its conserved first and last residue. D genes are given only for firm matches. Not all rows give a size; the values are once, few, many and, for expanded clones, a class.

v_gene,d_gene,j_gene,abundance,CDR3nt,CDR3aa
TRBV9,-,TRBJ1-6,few,TGTGCCAGCAGCGTAGATTGGAATTCACCCCTCCACTTT,CASSVDWNSPLHF
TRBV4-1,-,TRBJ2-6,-,TGCGCCAGCACCGATCCTGGGGCCAACGTCCTGACTTTC,CASTDPGANVLTF
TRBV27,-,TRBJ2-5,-,TGTGCCAGCAGTCCCACCCCGGGGTCGGACCAAGAGACCCAGTACTTC,CASSPTPGSDQETQYF
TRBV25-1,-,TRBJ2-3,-,TGTGCCAGCAGTGAGTGGCAGGGTGCAGATACGCAGTATTTT,CASSEWQGADTQYF
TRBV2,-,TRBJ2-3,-,TGTGCCAGCAGTGCGGGACCCCCATCCGTGCAGTATTTT,CASSAGPPSVQYF
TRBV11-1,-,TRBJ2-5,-,TGTGCCAGCAGTTCTCGGGCAAACCAAGAGACCCAGTACTTC,CASSSRANQETQYF
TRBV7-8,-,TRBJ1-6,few,TGTGCCAGCAGCCCCTGGGGGGGCTATAATTCACCCCTCCACTTT,CASSPWGGYNSPLHF
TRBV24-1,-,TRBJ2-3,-,TGTGCCACCAGTGATTTAAGGGACGGCACAGATACGCAGTATTTT,CATSDLRDGTDTQYF
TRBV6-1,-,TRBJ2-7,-,TGTGCCAGCAGTGAAGGCAGCCTCACCTACGAGCAGTACTTC,CASSEGSLTYEQYF
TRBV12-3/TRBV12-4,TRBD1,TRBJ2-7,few,TGTGCCAGCCGACAGACAGGGGCAAGTGGGGAGCAGTACTTC,CASRQTGASGEQYF
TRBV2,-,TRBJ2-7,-,TGTGCCAGCACGATCAGGGCCCACGAGCAGTACTTC,CASTIRAHEQYF
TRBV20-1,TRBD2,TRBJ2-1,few,TGCAGTGCTGTACTAGCGGGGGGGCGGAATGAGCAGTTCTTC,CSAVLAGGRNEQFF
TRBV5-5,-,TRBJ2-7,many,TGTGCCAGCAGCTTGGTGAGCTCCTACGAGCAGTACTTC,CASSLVSSYEQYF
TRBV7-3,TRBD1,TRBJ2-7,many,TGTGCCAGCAGGGGGACAGCTACGTACGAGCAGTACTTC,CASRGTATYEQYF
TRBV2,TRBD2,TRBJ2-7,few,TGTGCCAGCATGATTGAGGGAGGGCCTGCCCACGAGCAGTACTTC,CASMIEGGPAHEQYF
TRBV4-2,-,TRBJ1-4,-,TGTGCCAGCAGCCAAGAGGGGGGGGGCTCTGGGTACGCGAAACTGTTTTTT,CASSQEGGGSGYAKLFF
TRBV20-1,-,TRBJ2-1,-,TGCAGTGCTATATTCGGGAGTGTCTACAATGAGCAGTTCTTC,CSAIFGSVYNEQFF
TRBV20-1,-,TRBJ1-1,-,TGCAGTGCTAGGGGGCGGGACAAGAACACTGAAGCTTTCTTT,CSARGRDKNTEAFF
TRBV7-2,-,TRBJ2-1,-,TGTGCCAGCAGCTTTTCGGCAGGCAATGAGCAGTTCTTC,CASSFSAGNEQFF
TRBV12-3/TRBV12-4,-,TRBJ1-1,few,TGTGCCAGCAGTTTCCACAGGTTCACTGAAGCTTTCTTT,CASSFHRFTEAFF
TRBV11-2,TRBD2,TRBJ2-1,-,TGTGCCAGCAGCCCCATGGGCCCCTTAGCGGGAGGTCCTCCCTACAATGAGCAGTTCTTC,CASSPMGPLAGGPPYNEQFF
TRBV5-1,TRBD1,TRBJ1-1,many,TGCGCCAGCAGCTTGGTGGACAGGGGTAGGTACACTGAAGCTTTCTTT,CASSLVDRGRYTEAFF
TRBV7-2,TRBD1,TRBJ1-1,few,TGTGCCAGCAGCCTCACAGGGGCTGGTATCCTGAACACTGAAGCTTTCTTT,CASSLTGAGILNTEAFF
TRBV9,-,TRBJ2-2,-,TGTGCCAGCAGCGCCCGGACAGAAAACACCGGGGAGCTGTTTTTT,CASSARTENTGELFF
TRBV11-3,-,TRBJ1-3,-,TGTGCCAGCAGCTTAAGCTGGACTTCCTCTGGAAACACCATATATTTT,CASSLSWTSSGNTIYF
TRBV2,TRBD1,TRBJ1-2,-,TGTGCCAGCAGTAAAGGACAGGGCTATGGCTACACCTTC,CASSKGQGYGYTF
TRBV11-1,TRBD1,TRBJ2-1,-,TGTGCCAGCAGCCTTCCCCGCCCTACAGGGGGGATGAACAATGAGCAGTTCTTC,CASSLPRPTGGMNNEQFF
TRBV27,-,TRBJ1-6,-,TGTGCCAGCAGTCCGTGGGCTTCATCTAATTCACCCCTCCACTTT,CASSPWASSNSPLHF
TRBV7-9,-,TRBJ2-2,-,TGTGCCAGCAGCACCCGACAGGACAACACCGGGGAGCTGTTTTTT,CASSTRQDNTGELFF
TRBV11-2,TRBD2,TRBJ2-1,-,TGTGCCAGCAGCCAAAGGACTAGCGAGTCGAATGAGCAGTTCTTC,CASSQRTSESNEQFF